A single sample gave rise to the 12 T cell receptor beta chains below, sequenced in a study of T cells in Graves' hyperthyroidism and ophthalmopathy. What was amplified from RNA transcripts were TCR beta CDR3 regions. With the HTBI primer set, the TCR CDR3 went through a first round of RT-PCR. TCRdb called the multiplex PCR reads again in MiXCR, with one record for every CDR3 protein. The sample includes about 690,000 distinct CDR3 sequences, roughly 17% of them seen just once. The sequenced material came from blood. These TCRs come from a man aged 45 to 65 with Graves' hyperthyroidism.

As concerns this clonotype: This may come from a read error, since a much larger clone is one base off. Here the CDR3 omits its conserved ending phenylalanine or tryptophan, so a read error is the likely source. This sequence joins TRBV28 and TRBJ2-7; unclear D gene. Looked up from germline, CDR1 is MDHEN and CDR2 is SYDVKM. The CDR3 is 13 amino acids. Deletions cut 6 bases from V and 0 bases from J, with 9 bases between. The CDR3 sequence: CASRGLSSYEQYL. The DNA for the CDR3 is TGTGCCAGCAGAGGCTTAAGCTCCTACGAGCAGTACCTC.

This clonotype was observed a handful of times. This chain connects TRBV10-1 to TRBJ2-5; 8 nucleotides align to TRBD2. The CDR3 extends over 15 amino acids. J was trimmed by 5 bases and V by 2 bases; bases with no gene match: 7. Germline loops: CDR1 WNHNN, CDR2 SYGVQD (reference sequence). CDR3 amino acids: CASSETGGPRETQYF. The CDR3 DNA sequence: TGCGCCAGCAGTGAGACGGGAGGGCCTCGGGAGACCCAGTACTTC.

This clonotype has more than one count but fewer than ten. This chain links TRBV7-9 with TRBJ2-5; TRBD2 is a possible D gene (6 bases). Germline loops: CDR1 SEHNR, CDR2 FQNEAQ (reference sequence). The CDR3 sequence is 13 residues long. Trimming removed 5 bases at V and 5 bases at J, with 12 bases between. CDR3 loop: CASSVIGTETQYF. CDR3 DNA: TGTGCCAGCAGCGTCATTGGGACTGAGACCCAGTACTTC. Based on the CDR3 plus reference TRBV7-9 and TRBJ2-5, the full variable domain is DTGVSQNPRHKITKRGQNVTFRCDPISEHNRLYWYRQTLGQGPEFLTYFQNEAQLEKSRLLSDRFSAERPKGSFSTLEIQRTEQGDSAMYLCASSVIGTETQYFGPGTRLLVL.

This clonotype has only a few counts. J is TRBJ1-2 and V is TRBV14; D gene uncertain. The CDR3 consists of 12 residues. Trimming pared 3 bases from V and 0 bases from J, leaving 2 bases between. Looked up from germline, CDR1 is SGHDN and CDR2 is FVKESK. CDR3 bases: TGTGCCAGCAGCCACACTAACTATGGCTACACCTTC. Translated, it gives CASSHTNYGYTF.

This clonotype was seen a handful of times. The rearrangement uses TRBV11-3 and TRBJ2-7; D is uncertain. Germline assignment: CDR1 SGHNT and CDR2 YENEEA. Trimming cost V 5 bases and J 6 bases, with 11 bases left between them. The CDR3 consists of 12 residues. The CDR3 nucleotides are TGTGCCAGCAGCCCCTTTTGGCCCGAGCAGTACTTC. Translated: CASSPFWPEQYF.

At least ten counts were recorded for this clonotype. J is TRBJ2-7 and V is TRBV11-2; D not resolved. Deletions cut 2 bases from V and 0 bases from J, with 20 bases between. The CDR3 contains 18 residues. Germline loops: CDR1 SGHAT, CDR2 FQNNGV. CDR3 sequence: CASSLKERRPLSSYEQYF. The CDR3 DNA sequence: TGTGCCAGCAGCTTAAAAGAACGGCGGCCATTAAGCTCCTACGAGCAGTACTTC.

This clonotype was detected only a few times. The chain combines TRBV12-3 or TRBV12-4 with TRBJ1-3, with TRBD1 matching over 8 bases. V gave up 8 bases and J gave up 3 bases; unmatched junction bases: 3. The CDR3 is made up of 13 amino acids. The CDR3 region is CASEDRVGNTIYF. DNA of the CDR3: TGTGCCAGCGAGGACAGGGTTGGAAACACCATATATTTT.

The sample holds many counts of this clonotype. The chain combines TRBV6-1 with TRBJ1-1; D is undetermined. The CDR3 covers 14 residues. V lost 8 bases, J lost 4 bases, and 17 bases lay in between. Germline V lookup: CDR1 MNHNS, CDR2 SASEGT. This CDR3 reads CASGGRSGTTEAFF. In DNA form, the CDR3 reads TGTGCCAGCGGTGGAAGGTCGGGCACCACTGAAGCTTTCTTT.

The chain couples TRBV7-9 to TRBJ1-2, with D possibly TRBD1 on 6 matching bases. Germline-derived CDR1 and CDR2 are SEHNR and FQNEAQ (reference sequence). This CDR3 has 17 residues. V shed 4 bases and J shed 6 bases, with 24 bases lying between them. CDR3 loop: CASSSLPNSGGADGYTF. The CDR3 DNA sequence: TGTGCCAGCAGCTCTTTGCCAAACTCGGGGGGCGCCGATGGCTACACCTTC.

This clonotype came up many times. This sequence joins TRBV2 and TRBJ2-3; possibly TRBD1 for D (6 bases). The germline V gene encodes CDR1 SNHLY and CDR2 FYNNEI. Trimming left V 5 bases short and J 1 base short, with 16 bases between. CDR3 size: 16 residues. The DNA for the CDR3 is TGTGCCAGCAGTTTCACCGGGACACGAGGCACAGATACGCAGTATTTT. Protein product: CASSFTGTRGTDTQYF.

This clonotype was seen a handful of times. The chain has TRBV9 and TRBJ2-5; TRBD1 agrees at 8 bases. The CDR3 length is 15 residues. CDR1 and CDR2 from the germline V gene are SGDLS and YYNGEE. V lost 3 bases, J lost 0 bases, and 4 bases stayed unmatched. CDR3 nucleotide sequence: TGTGCCAGCAGCGAGACAGGGGCCTACCAAGAGACCCAGTACTTC. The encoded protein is CASSETGAYQETQYF.

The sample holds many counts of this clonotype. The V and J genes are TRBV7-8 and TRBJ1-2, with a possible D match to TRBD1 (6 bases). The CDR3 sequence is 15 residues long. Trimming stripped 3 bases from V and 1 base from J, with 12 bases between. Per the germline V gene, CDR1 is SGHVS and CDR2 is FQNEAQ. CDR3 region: CASSFVTGFNYGYTF. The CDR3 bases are TGTGCCAGCAGCTTCGTCACAGGGTTTAACTATGGCTACACCTTC.